The sample holds one count of the clone carrying this T cell receptor beta chain. Its antigen is currently unknown. Losses at the gene ends were 0 bases for V and 0 bases for J; bases not matched to a gene: 5. Germline CDR1 MNHNS, CDR2 SASEGT. The CDR3 consists of 16 residues. These data are taken from a study of cytomegalovirus exposure and HLA in healthy donors. Overall study results and limits: Per a prior analysis, the majority of TCR beta V segments were productive roughly 87% or roughly 30% of the time.

Primers: 60 Vbeta forward and 13 Jbeta reverse. Produced via immunoSEQ multiplex PCR; TCRdb's table is partial and in-frame only. Of roughly 120,000 clones in the sample, 80% were seen once. The sequence was obtained from a man in his thirties or forties in good health and CMV-seronegative. The sample consisted of PBMCs. This rearrangement joins TRBV6-1 to TRBJ2-7; TRBD1 agrees at 7 bases. This CDR3 is CASSEAWTGASYEQYF. The CDR3 DNA reads TGTGCCAGCAGTGAAGCGTGGACAGGAGCCTCCTACGAGCAGTACTTC.